This T cell receptor beta chain was identified during a study of blood T cell repertoires in COVID-19. Clones were read by immunoSEQ multiplex PCR, and TCRdb kept only the in-frame ones, dropping some. The sample lists about 27,000 clones; around 83% were seen once. The CDR3 has 17 amino acids. Trimming removed 5 bases from V and 5 bases from J, with 24 bases in between. From germline, CDR1 is MNHEY and CDR2 SMNVEV (reference sequence). This receptor was identified in a man aged 65 to 85 with acute or convalescent COVID-19. The chain recombines TRBV27 with TRBJ2-5; tentatively, D is TRBD2 (5 bases). Sample: peripheral blood. The CDR3 protein is CASSPIPRGPVRETQYF. In nucleotides, the CDR3 is TGTGCCAGCAGTCCCATCCCCAGAGGGCCGGTTCGCGAGACCCAGTACTTC.